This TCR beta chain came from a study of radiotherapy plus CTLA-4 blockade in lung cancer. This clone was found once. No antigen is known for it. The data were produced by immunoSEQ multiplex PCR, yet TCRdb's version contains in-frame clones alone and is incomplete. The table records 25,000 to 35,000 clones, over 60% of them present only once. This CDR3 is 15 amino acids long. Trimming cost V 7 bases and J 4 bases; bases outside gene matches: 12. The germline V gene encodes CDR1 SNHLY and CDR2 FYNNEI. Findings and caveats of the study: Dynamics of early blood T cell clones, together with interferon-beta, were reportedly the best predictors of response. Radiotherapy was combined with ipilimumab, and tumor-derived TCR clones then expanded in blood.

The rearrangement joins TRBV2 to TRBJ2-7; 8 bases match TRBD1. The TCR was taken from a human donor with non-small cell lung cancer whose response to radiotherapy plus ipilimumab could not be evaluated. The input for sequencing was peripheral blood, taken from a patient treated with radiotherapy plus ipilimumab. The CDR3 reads CASTKGQANPYEQYF. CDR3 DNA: TGTGCCAGCACCAAGGGACAGGCGAACCCGTACGAGCAGTACTTC.